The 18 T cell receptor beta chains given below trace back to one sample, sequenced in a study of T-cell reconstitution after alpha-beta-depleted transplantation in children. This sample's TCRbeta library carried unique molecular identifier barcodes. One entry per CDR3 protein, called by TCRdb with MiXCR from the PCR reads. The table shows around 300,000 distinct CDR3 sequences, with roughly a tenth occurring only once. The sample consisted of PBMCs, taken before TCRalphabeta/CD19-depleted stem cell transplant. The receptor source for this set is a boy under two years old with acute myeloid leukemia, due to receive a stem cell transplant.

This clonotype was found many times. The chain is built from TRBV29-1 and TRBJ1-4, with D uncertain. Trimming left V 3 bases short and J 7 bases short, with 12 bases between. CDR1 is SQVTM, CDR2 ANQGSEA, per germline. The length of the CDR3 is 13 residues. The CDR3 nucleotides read TGCAGCGTTGAGCCGGGCTTTGGTGAAAAACTGTTTTTT. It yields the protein CSVEPGFGEKLFF.

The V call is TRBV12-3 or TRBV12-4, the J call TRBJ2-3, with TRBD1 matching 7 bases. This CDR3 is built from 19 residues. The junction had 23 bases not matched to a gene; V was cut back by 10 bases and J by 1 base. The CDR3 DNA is TGTGCCATCTGTTTCGGGCAACTGACAGGGCGGGCCCGCACAGATACGCAGTATTTT. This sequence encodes CAICFGQLTGRARTDTQYF.

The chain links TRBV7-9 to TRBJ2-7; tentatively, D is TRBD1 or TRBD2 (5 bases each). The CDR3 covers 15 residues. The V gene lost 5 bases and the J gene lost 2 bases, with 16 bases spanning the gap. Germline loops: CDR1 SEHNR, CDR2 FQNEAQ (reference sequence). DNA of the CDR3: TGTGCCAGCAGCCCATTCCGGGACCGAGCCTACGAGCAGTACTTC. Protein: CASSPFRDRAYEQYF.

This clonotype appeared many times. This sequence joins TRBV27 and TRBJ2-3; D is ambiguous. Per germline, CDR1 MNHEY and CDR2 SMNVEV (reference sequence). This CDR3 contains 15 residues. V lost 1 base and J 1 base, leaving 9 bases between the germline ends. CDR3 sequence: CASSLLNYRTDTQYF. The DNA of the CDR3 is TGTGCCAGCAGTTTATTAAACTACCGCACAGATACGCAGTATTTT.

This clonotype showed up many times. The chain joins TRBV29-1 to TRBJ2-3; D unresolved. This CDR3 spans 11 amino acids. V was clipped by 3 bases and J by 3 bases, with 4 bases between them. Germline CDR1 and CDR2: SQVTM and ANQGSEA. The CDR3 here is CSVDRTDTQYF. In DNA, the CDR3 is TGCAGCGTTGACCGGACAGATACGCAGTATTTT.

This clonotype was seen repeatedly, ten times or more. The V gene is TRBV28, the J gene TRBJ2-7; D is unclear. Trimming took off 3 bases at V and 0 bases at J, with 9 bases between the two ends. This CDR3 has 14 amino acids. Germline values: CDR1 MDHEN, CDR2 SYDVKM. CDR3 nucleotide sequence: TGTGCCAGCAGTTTCTTGGGGAACTCCTACGAGCAGTACTTC. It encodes CASSFLGNSYEQYF.

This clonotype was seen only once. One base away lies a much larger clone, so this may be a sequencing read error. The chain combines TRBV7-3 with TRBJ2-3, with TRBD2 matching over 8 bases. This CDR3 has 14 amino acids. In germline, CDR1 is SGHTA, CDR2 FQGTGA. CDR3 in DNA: TGTGACAGCAGACGTAGCGGGACCACAGATACGCAGTATTTT. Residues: CDSRRSGTTDTQYF.

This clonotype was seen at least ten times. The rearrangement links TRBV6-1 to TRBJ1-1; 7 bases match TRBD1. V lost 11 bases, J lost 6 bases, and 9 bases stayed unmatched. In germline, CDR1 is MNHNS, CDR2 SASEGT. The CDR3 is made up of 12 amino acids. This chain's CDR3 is CAGRQGYAEAFF. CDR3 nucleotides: TGTGCCGGAAGACAGGGATACGCTGAAGCTTTCTTT.

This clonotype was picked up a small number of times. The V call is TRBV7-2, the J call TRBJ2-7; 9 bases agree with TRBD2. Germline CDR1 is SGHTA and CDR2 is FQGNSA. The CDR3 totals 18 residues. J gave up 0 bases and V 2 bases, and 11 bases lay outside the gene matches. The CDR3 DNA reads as TGTGCCAGCAGCTTAAGGAGTTCTAGCGGGGACACCTCCTACGAGCAGTACTTC. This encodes CASSLRSSSGDTSYEQYF.

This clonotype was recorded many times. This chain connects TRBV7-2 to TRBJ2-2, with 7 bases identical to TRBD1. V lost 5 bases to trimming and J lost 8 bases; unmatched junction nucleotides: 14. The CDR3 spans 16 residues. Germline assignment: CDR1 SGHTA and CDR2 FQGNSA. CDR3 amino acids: CASSRPGQSKLGELFF. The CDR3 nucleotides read TGTGCCAGCAGCCGCCCGGGACAGAGTAAACTTGGGGAGCTGTTTTTT.

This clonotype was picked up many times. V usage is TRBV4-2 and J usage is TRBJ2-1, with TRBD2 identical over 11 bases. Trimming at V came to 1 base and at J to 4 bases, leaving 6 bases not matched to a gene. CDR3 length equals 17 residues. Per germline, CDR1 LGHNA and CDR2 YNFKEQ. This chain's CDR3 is CASSQVTGTSGYNEQFF. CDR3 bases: TGTGCCAGCAGCCAAGTGACGGGGACTAGCGGATACAATGAGCAGTTCTTC.

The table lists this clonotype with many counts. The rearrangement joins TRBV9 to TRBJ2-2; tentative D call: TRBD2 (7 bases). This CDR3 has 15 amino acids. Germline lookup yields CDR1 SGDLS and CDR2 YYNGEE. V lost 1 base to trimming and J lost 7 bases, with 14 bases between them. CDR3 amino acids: CASSVLGGGIGELFF. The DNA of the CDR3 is TGTGCCAGCAGCGTATTAGGGGGGGGAATCGGGGAGCTGTTTTTT.

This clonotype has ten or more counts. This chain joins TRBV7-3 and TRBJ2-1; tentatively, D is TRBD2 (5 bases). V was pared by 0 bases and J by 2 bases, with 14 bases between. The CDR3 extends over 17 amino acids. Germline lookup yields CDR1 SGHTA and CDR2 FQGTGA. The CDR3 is CASSLTPPGNAYNEQFF. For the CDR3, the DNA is TGTGCCAGCAGCTTAACTCCCCCGGGGAATGCCTACAATGAGCAGTTCTTC.

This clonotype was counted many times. DNA for the CDR3: TGTGCCAGCAGTGAATCAGGACTAGCGGGCCAAGAGACCCAGTACTTC. Protein sequence: CASSESGLAGQETQYF. This chain links TRBV25-1 with TRBJ2-5; 11 nucleotides match TRBD2. V gave up 1 base and J gave up 1 base; unmatched junction bases: 2. The CDR3 is made up of 16 amino acids. From germline, CDR1 is MGHDK and CDR2 SYGVNS.

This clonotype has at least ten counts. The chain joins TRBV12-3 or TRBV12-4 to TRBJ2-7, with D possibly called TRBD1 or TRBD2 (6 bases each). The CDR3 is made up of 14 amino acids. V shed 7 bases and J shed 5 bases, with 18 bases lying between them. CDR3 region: CASTRGGNEHEQYF. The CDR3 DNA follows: TGTGCCAGCACCCGAGGGGGGAATGAACACGAGCAGTACTTC.

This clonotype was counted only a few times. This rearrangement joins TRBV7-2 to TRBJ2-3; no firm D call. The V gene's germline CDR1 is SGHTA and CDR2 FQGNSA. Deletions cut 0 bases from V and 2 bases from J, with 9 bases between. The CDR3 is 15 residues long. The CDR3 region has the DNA TGTGCCAGCAGCTTAGCGGGATGGAACACAGATACGCAGTATTTT. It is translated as CASSLAGWNTDTQYF. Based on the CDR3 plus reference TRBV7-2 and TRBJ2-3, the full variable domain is GAGVSQSPSNKVTEKGKDVELRCDPISGHTALYWYRQSLGQGLEFLIYFQGNSAPDKSGLPSDRFSAERTGGSVSTLTIQRTQQEDSAVYLCASSLAGWNTDTQYFGPGTRLTVL.

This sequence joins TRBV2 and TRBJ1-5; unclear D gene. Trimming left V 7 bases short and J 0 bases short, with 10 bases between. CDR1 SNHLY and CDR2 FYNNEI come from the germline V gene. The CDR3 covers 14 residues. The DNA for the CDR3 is TGTGCCAGCAAGGCCCGCTTTAGCAATCAGCCCCAGCATTTT. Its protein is CASKARFSNQPQHF.

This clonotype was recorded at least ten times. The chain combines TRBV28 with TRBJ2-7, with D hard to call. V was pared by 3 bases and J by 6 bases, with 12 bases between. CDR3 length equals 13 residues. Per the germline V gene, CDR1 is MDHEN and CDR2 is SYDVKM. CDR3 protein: CASSLPAAVEQYF. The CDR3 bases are TGTGCCAGCAGTTTGCCTGCGGCTGTCGAGCAGTACTTC.